This T cell receptor (beta chain) was sequenced for a study of identical twins. Germline-derived CDR1 and CDR2 are SEHNR and FQNEAQ (reference sequence). The CDR3 covers 14 residues. With 5 bases removed from V and 4 bases from J, the gap between germline ends came to 14 bases. About this clonotype itself: Its antigen remains unknown.

Study conclusions and caveats: Out-of-frame TCR alpha sharing observed in monozygotic twins exceeded model estimates. The same donors were not followed; conclusions instead depended on cross-sectional statistical analysis.

Each donor was a healthy Caucasian. The cDNA had a unique molecular identifier and a template-switch universal primer site. TCRdb re-called the 5' RACE reads with MiXCR, one entry per CDR3 protein. Among over 200,000 distinct CDR3 sequences listed, around 10% were seen once. V gene TRBV7-9 combines with J gene TRBJ1-1; possibly TRBD1 for D (5 bases). Sequenced material: memory (CD45RO+) T cells sorted from blood. The TCR originated in a woman aged 18 to 35 in good health. The DNA for the CDR3 is TGTGCCAGCAGCAACCTGGGGGGGGTCACTGAAGCTTTCTTT. Its protein is CASSNLGGVTEAFF.